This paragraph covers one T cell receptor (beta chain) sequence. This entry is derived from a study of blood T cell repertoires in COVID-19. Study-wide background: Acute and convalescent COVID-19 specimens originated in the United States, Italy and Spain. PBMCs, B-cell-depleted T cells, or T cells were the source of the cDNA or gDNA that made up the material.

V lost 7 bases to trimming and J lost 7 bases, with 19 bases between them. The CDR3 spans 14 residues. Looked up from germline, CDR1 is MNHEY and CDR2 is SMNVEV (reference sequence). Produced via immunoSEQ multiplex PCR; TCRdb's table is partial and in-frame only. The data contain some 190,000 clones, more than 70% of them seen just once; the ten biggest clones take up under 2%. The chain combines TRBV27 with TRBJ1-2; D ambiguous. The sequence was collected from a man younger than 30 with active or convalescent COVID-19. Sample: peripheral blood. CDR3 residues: CASTLRDGVGGYTF. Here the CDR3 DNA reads TGTGCCAGCACCCTACGAGACGGGGTCGGTGGCTACACCTTC.